These T cell receptor beta chains were read from a single sample in a study of TIL therapy for anti-PD-1-resistant metastatic lung cancer. Sequenced by immunoSEQ multiplex PCR; TCRdb stores in-frame clones only, minus some. The sample consists of more than 12,000 clones, roughly 86% of them appearing once. The sample was blood, taken at baseline. The source of these receptors is a person aged 25 to 79 with non-small cell lung cancer. The CDR3 runs from the conserved cysteine through the conserved F or W. A D gene is named only where the DNA matches it firmly. Clone size is given for some rows only: seen once, a few or many times, or a class if the clone is expanded.

D gene,V gene,CDR3 length,clone size,J gene,CDR3 protein,CDR3 DNA
TRBD1,TRBV6-4,15,once,TRBJ1-2,CASSEGDRGRGGYTF,TGTGCCAGCAGTGAGGGTGACAGGGGGCGCGGTGGCTACACCTTC
.,TRBV4-3,14,.,TRBJ2-7,CASSQEQASPEQYF,TGCGCCAGCAGCCAAGAACAGGCATCGCCCGAGCAGTACTTC
.,TRBV7-2,13,.,TRBJ2-5,CASSLTPQETQYF,TGTGCCAGCAGCCTGACACCGCAAGAGACCCAGTACTTC
TRBD2,TRBV11-2,15,.,TRBJ2-1,CASSLAGGSYNEQFF,TGTGCCAGCAGCTTAGCGGGAGGAAGTTACAATGAGCAGTTCTTC
.,TRBV4-2,15,medium-sized,TRBJ2-2,CASSQGGRDTGELFF,TGTGCCAGCAGCCAAGGAGGGAGAGACACCGGGGAGCTGTTTTTT
TRBD1,TRBV6-5,14,few,TRBJ2-7,CASSTRGTAYEQYF,TGTGCCAGCAGTACCCGAGGGACAGCCTACGAGCAGTACTTC
.,TRBV5-8,15,.,TRBJ1-3,CASSAHRGSGNTIYF,TGTGCCAGCAGCGCACACCGTGGCAGTGGAAACACCATATATTTT
.,TRBV11-3,15,.,TRBJ2-1,CASSRRFESYNEQFF,TGTGCCAGCAGCCGCAGGTTTGAATCCTACAATGAGCAGTTCTTC
.,TRBV9,14,few,TRBJ1-5,CASSTEGGNQPQHF,TGTGCCAGCAGCACCGAGGGGGGCAATCAGCCCCAGCATTTT
.,TRBV7-9,11,.,TRBJ2-5,CASSFQETQYF,TGTGCCAGCAGCTTCCAAGAGACCCAGTACTTC
TRBD1,TRBV9,14,.,TRBJ1-2,CASSPGQGRHGYTF,TGTGCCAGCAGCCCGGGACAGGGGAGGCATGGCTACACCTTC
.,TRBV7-2,13,.,TRBJ1-5,CASSFKENQPQHF,TGTGCCAGCAGCTTTAAGGAAAATCAGCCCCAGCATTTT
.,TRBV18,12,few,TRBJ2-7,CASSPRGREQYF,TGTGCCAGCTCACCACGAGGGCGCGAGCAGTACTTC